This entry describes one T cell receptor beta chain. What it recognizes is unknown. This entry is derived from a study of shared clonotypes between healthy human individuals. Study-level results: Represented diversity, genetic and exposure-history alike, was limited by few donors.

Using immunoSEQ multiplex PCR, the repertoire was profiled, and TCRdb retains in-frame clones only, with some absent. The repertoire has over 2 million clones, 95% of them found once; the top ten carry roughly 0.13%. The CDR3 spans 16 residues. Germline CDR1 reads LNHNV; CDR2 reads YYDKDF (reference sequence). Trimming removed 5 bases at V and 4 bases at J, with 20 bases between. The TCR sequence derives from a man aged 18-30 years in good health. The sequencing sample was made of naive CD4+ T cells sorted from blood. Subset in this sample: CD45RA+ positively selected. The chain is built from TRBV15 and TRBJ1-2; no definite D call. CDR3 residues: CATSAPGCGKTYGYTF. The DNA for the CDR3 is TGTGCCACCAGCGCTCCCGGGTGTGGAAAGACCTATGGCTACACCTTC.